Presented here are 5 T cell receptor beta chains from one specimen sequenced in a study of T-cell reconstitution after alpha-beta-depleted transplantation in children. Unique molecular identifiers were incorporated during preparation of the TCRbeta library. TCRdb reprocessed the PCR reads via MiXCR and lists one record per CDR3 protein. Found here are 540,000 or so distinct CDR3 sequences, roughly 23% of them singletons; the top ten hold approximately 14%. This specimen was PBMCs, mostly from graft donor cells, taken 360 days after TCRalphabeta/CD19-depleted stem cell transplant. These receptors all come from a boy under two years old who had a stem cell transplant for acute myeloid leukemia, so the T cells may come from the graft donor.

This clonotype was picked up many times. V is TRBV20-1 and J is TRBJ2-3, with D perhaps TRBD2 (5 bases). Germline assignment: CDR1 DFQATT and CDR2 SNEGSKA (reference sequence). CDR3 length: 12 amino acids. Trimming stripped 8 bases from V and 0 bases from J, with 9 bases between. The CDR3 DNA reads as TGCAGTATAGAGGGTAGCACAGATACGCAGTATTTT. It translates to CSIEGSTDTQYF.

There are many counts of this clonotype. The chain has TRBV20-1 and TRBJ2-2; 7 positions match TRBD2. CDR1 and CDR2 from the germline V gene are DFQATT and SNEGSKA (reference sequence). After removal of 6 bases from V and 4 bases from J, the junction contained 5 bases not matched to a gene. The CDR3 runs 13 residues. In DNA, the CDR3 is TGCAGTGCCGGGGAGGGAGGCACCGGGGAGCTGTTTTTT. This gives the protein CSAGEGGTGELFF.

The chain links TRBV11-2 to TRBJ1-2; the D gene is possibly TRBD1 (6 bases). The germline gives CDR1 SGHAT, CDR2 FQNNGV. The germline V and J ends were trimmed by 5 bases and 5 bases, with 12 bases remaining between them. The CDR3 length is 13 residues. The CDR3 bases are TGTGCCAGCAGCGAGGACAGTGGTTATGGCTACACCTTC. Its translation: CASSEDSGYGYTF.

Here the CDR3 reads CSVGTGGGYGYTF. The CDR3 nucleotides are TGCAGCGTTGGGACAGGGGGTGGCTATGGCTACACCTTC. The chain employs TRBV29-1 and TRBJ1-2; TRBD1 matches at 10 bases. The CDR3 length is 13 residues. In germline, CDR1 is SQVTM, CDR2 ANQGSEA. The trim removed 4 bases at V and 4 bases at J, leaving 3 bases unmatched.

This clonotype was found many times. V gene TRBV2 combines with J gene TRBJ1-2; D ambiguous. V gave up 7 bases and J gave up 4 bases, with 7 bases separating them. The CDR3 spans 11 residues. The germline V gene has CDR1 SNHLY and CDR2 FYNNEI. CDR3 sequence: CASTPSYGYTF. The CDR3 DNA is TGTGCCAGCACTCCCTCCTATGGCTACACCTTC.